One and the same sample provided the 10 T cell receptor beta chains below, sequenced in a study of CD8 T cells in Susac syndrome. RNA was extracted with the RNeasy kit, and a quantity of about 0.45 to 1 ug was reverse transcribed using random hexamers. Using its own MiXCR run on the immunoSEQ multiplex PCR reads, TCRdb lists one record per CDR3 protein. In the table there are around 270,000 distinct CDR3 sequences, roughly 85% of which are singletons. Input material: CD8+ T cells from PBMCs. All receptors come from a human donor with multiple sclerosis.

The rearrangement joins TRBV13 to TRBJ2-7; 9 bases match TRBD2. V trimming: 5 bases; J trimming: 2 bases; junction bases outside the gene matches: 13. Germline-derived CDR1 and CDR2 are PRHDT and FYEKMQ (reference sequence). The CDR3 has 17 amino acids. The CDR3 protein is CASSLATSGRRAYEQYF. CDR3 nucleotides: TGTGCCAGCAGCCTCGCCACTAGCGGGCGGAGGGCCTACGAGCAGTACTTC.

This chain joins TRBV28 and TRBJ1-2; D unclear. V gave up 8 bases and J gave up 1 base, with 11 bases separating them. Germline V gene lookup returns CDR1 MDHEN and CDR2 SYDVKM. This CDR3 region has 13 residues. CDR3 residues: CASGALFNYGYTF. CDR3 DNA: TGTGCCAGCGGAGCACTTTTTAACTATGGCTACACCTTC.

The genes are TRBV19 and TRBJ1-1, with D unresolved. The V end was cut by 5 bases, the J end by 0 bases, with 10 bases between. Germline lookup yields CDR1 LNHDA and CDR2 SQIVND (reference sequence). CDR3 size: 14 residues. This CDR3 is CASSWGLMNTEAFF. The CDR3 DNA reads TGTGCCAGTAGTTGGGGTCTGATGAACACTGAAGCTTTCTTT.

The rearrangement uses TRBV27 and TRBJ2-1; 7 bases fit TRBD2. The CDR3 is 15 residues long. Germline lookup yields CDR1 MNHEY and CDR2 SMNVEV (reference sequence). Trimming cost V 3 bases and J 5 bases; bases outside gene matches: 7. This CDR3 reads CASSLFAGVDNEQFF. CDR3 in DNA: TGTGCCAGCAGTTTGTTTGCGGGAGTTGACAATGAGCAGTTCTTC.

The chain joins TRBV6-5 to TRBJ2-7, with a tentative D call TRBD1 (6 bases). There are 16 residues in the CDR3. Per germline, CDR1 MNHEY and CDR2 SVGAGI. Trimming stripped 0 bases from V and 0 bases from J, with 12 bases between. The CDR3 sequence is CASSYSDSGSSYEQYF. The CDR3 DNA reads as TGTGCCAGCAGTTACTCGGACAGCGGTAGCTCCTACGAGCAGTACTTC.

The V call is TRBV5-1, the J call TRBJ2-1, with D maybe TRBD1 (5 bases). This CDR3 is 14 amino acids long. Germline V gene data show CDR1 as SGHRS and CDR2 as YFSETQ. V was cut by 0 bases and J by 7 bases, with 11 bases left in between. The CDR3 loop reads CASSLAIGVNEQFF. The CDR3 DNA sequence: TGCGCCAGCAGCTTGGCCATAGGGGTGAATGAGCAGTTCTTC.

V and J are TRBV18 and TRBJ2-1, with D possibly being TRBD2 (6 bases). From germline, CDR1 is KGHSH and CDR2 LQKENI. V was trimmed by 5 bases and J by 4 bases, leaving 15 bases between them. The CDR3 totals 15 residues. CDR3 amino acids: CASSKGLYVYNEQFF. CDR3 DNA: TGTGCCAGCTCAAAGGGACTGTACGTGTACAATGAGCAGTTCTTC.

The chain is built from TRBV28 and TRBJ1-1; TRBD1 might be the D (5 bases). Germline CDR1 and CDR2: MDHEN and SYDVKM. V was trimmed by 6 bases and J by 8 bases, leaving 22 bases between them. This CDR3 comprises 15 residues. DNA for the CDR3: TGTGCCAGCAGCCTACACCCCGGGGGACGGCCCGAAGCTTTCTTT. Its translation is CASSLHPGGRPEAFF. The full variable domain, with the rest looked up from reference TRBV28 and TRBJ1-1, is DVKVTQSSRYLVKRTGEKVFLECVQDMDHENMFWYRQDPGLGLRLIYFSYDVKMKEKGDIPEGYSVSREKKERFSLILESASTNQTSMYLCASSLHPGGRPEAFFGQGTRLTVV.

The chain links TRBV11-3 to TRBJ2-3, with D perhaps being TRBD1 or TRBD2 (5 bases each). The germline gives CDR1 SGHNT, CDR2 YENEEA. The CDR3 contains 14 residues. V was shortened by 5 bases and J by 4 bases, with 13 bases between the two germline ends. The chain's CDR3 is CASSMRGAPDTQYF. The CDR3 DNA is TGTGCCAGCAGCATGAGGGGAGCCCCAGATACGCAGTATTTT.

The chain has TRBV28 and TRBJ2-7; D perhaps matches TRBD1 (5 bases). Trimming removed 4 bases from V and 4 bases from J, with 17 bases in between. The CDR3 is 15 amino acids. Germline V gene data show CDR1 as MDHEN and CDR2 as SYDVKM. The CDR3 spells CASSWAGQQVYEQYF. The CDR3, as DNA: TGTGCCAGCAGTTGGGCAGGGCAGCAAGTTTACGAGCAGTACTTC.